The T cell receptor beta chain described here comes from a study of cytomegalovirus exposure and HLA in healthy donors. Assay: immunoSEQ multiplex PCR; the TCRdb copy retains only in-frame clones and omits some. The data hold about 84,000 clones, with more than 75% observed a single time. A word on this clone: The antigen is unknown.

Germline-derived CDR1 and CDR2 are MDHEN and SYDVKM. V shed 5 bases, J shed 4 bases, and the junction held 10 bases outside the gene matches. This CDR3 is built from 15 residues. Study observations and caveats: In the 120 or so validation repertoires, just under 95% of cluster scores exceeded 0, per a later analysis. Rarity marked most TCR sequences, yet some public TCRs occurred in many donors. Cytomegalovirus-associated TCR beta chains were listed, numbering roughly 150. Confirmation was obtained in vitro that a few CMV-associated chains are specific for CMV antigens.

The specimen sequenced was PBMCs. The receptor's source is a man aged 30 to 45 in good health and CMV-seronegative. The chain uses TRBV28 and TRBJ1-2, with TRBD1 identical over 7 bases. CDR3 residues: CASSRIDRAGYGYTF. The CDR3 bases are TGTGCCAGCAGTAGAATCGACAGGGCCGGCTATGGCTACACCTTC.